This entry is about one T cell receptor (beta chain). This clone has a handful of counts. The specificity of this receptor is unknown. No base-level quality is on record; no much larger clone is a single base apart. The protocol used for the library was the immunoSEQ multiplex PCR assay. For the multiplex PCR, a mixture combining 60 forward primers for TCR Vbeta segments and 13 reverse primers for TCR Jbeta segments was used. A multiplex PCR assay on genomic DNA amplified the CDR3 region of rearranged TCR beta genes. The Illumina HiSeq System was used to sequence the amplified TCR beta libraries as 87-base-pair reads. In the paper's pipeline: In a later analysis, 77 million or so unique TCR beta chains were counted across the 690 or so repertoires, and roughly 11 million of these chains were shared by at least two donors. A nearest-neighbor algorithm error-corrected the raw reads and collapsed the reads into unique sequences, merging closely related sequences to remove PCR and sequencing errors. V, D and J gene segments were assigned by aligning CDR3 sequences to IMGT reference sequences. Each retained sequence needed at least a six-nucleotide match to both a V gene segment and a J gene segment. A rearrangement was called productive if the CDR3 had no stop codons and remained in frame with V and J, and every other rearrangement was called non-productive. CDR3 was defined according to IMGT convention as the region running from the second conserved V-encoded cysteine to the conserved J-encoded phenylalanine. The earlier analysis of 500 to 650 of the donors excluded any sequence lacking an unambiguous match to a single V gene segment. In an earlier analysis of a few hundred of the donors, V segments were called functional above 56.7% productive rearrangements and were called segregating when the between-donor standard deviation exceeded 5%. A statistical classification framework was built to diagnose cytomegalovirus status from the catalog of TCR beta chain sequences. In a later analysis, TCR nucleotide sequences were compared against IMGT/GENE-DB human TR gene sequences so that V and J genes could be assigned. In a later analysis, CDR3 sequences and most-parsimonious VDJ recombination scenarios were assigned using the TCRdist pipeline. In a later analysis, every TCR beta chain was defined by the combination of its CDR3 amino acid sequence and its V-gene family, and reads without a unique V-gene family were dropped. As a way to deal with suspected cross-contamination and a sequencing artifact, a later analysis dropped 640 or so nucleotide sequences that were highly shared and had low generation probability. In a later analysis, a clonal expansion index for each public chain was calculated from normalized within-repertoire ranks of inferred template counts. In a later analysis, generation probabilities were computed using a VDJ recombination model fitted to out-of-frame rearrangements, and the results were checked against IGoR. In a later analysis, TCR-TCR, TCR-HLA and TCR-CMV co-occurrence was scored with hypergeometric tests, and a repertoire-size bias correction was applied to TCR pairs. In a later analysis, false discovery rates were estimated by permuting HLA or CMV assignments 20 times. A later analysis grouped co-occurring TCRs with DBSCAN, adding TCRdist sequence similarity when clustering within HLA-allele-positive subsets. Repertoires with fewer than 30,000 or more than 120,000 public chains, plus five repertoires with anomalous nucleotide sharing, were excluded from co-occurrence clustering. The immuneACCESS repertoire file appears here via TCRdb, limited to in-frame rearrangements. These files lack a portion of the clones; in checked studies, under half of the deficit traces to unresolved V genes, and the cause of the others is not known. D and trimming come from the DNA, and the V and J calls and clone size come from that table. This sample gives over 95,000 clones in total; 77% of them show up just once. The ten largest make up roughly 9.7% of the sample.

This specimen comes from a study of cytomegalovirus exposure and HLA in healthy donors (dated by TCRdb to about 2017). The study in broad terms: An earlier analysis of approximately 640 of the donors reported approximately 270 Gb of sequence data and 120 million or so unique TCR beta sequences from about 200 million T cells. Among some 400 genotyped donors of the cohort, an average of around 220,000 unique TCR beta nucleotide sequences was sequenced per donor, of which about 18% were non-productive. The study profiled the T cell repertoires of hundreds of subjects by immunosequencing and related them to cytomegalovirus serostatus. Donor age, sex, ethnicity and CMV serostatus were collected together with the repertoire data. Of the 300 to 450 genotyped donors, roughly 76% were placed in the genetic ancestry cluster associated with self-reported Caucasian donors. The number of donors typed differed by locus, with about 629-630 for A, B, C, DRB1 and DQB1, around 520 for DQA1, over 600 for DPA1, and approximately 470 for DPB1. High-throughput TCR immunosequencing, statistical association of individual TCRs with disease status, and machine learning were combined to predict cytomegalovirus infection status. Rather than drawing on any new phenotypic data, the later analysis identified candidate immune exposures from TCR beta sequences and the way those sequences occurred across donors. The study aimed to test whether cataloging public T cell receptors could reveal signatures of past pathogen exposure. About 320 gigabases of sequencing data and 80 million or so unique TCR sequences were included in an early release covering about 620 HLA-typed donors. All discovery cohort repertoires had been generated on a single sequencing platform. Genome-wide SNP genotypes for about 65% of the roughly 670 donors were used in a later genetic analysis, which treated that subset as a discovery cohort. In an earlier analysis of a few hundred of the donors, high-throughput TCR beta sequencing was used to judge whether each TCR beta V gene segment behaved as functional or pseudogenic. HLA typing included class I and class II loci at four-digit resolution. Five DR-DQ haplotypes were treated as single units for association and clustering because of strong linkage in the cohort. To study patterns of TCR occurrence, a later analysis re-analyzed previously published TCR beta repertoires from 550 to 800 donors and added high-resolution HLA genotyping. Along with the approximately 700-subject first cohort, a separate validation cohort of about 110 different subjects was used.

Study-level results and caveats: In this cohort, only TCR beta chains were sequenced, and detectable features were limited by the absence of alpha or paired-chain data. A cluster of highly shared sequence variants was judged likely to be a technical artifact of the sequencing pipeline. Most CMV-associated TCR beta chains appeared to be HLA-restricted in a later analysis, and the HLA associations seemed to be driven largely by CMV exposure. Across donors, most TCR sequences were observed very rarely, whereas some public TCRs were present in many individuals. Sequencing depth was assumed to be roughly uniform across donors in the presence/absence analyses, though that assumption may not hold. The earlier analysis of 587 of the donors excluded roughly 17 rarely observed V segments, including chromosome 9 orphons, because counts were too low. A further reported finding was that TCR beta sequences accurately predicted the HLA-A and HLA-B alleles for most subjects in the first cohort. In vitro tests confirmed that a few of the cytomegalovirus-associated TCR beta chains recognize cytomegalovirus antigens. Correlated functional status among segregating V segments might be attributable to linkage disequilibrium, but an unknown experimental factor could not be ruled out. Strong co-occurrence of HLA alleles, especially DR and DQ, made assigning TCR associations to individual alleles difficult. A later analysis reported that several top co-occurrence clusters appeared linked to parvovirus B19, influenza, CMV and Epstein-Barr virus. Cytomegalovirus status was reported to be diagnosed by the classifier with high specificity and sensitivity in both the original and validation cohorts. A later analysis associated 15,000 or so TCR beta sequences with specific HLA alleles at a false discovery rate of 0.05. For the cohort, immune exposure information was limited to CMV serostatus. A later genetic analysis associated a missense DCLRE1C variant with V-gene and J-gene trimming of TCR beta chains, and an independent cohort replicated the association. The study listed 150 to 200 TCR beta chains as associated with cytomegalovirus. The authors suggested that the approach could potentially be extended to other disease states and immunological phenotypes. Because HLA typing was unavailable for some donors at each locus, only the typed subset was used in association tests. Because the 87-base-pair reads could not distinguish some IMGT-functional V segments, including TRBV6-2 and TRBV6-3, those segments were excluded. Compared with the approximately 720-donor mean, donors in an Asian-associated ancestry cluster had fewer N-insertions in productive TCRs, according to a later genetic analysis. Compared with equally common non-associated chains, HLA-associated TCR beta chains in a later analysis were more clonally expanded and had lower generation probabilities. In an earlier analysis of some 550 of the donors, most TCR beta V segments were observed in productive rearrangements about 90% or about 30% of the time, broadly matching IMGT annotations. According to a later analysis, TCR association rates differed among HLA loci, with DRB1 alleles showing the most associated TCRs and HLA-C alleles showing the fewest.

The junction carries 10 bases between V and J, which are trimmed by 3 bases and 7 bases respectively. Including the terminal cysteine and phenylalanine, the CDR3 comprises 14 residues. Here the CDR3 DNA is all that survives: 42 bases in frame from base 1. According to the germline V gene, CDR1 reads LGHNA and CDR2 reads YNFKEQ. The cohort consisted of hundreds of healthy bone marrow donors. At the time of sampling, every cohort member was nominally healthy, though immune exposures that went unrecorded were likely present. The donor was CMV seropositive and belonged to the group of 270 or so seropositive cohort members. Each donor provided a peripheral blood sample, and peripheral blood mononuclear cells were used for TCR beta sequencing. Genomic DNA was extracted from the blood cell samples with the Qiagen DNeasy Blood Extraction Kit.

This receptor chain uses TRBV4-2 and TRBJ1-6; the D gene cannot be resolved reliably. Sequencing was done on a sample of PBMCs. This clonotype originated in a man aged 40-49 years in good health and CMV-seropositive. The nucleotide sequence is TGTGCCAGCAGCCAGGAAACAGAGAATTCACCCCTCCACTTT. It codes for CASSQETENSPLHF.